This T cell receptor beta chain was observed in a study of shared clonotypes between healthy human individuals. Whole-study context: The study enrolled a couple of women and a few men aged 18 to 49.

In the authors' methods: ImmunoSEQ yielded junction-only sequences lacking quality scores, so filtering differed. This table comes from immunoSEQ multiplex PCR, and its TCRdb copy is limited to in-frame clones, with some not included. From that table come the V and J calls and clone size; the DNA was used to work out D and trimming. Seen here are about 2,500,000 clones, around 94% observed once, and the top ten hold around 0.14%. General observations from the study: Researchers found naive subsets generally carried larger estimated richness than memory subsets. Naive CD4 clonotype sharing across four donors was about 5%.

Trimming removed 0 bases at V and 1 base at J, with 10 bases between. Germline assignment: CDR1 SGHRS and CDR2 YFSETQ. The CDR3 runs to 15 residues. Concerning this clone itself: Its target is unknown.

Sequencing was performed on naive CD4+ T cells sorted from blood. Sample subset: CD45RA+ positively selected. The clonotype comes from a man between 18 and 35 years old in good health. This rearrangement joins TRBV5-1 to TRBJ2-5; the D is unclear. The CDR3 spells CASSLVTLPQETQYF. In nucleotides, the CDR3 is TGCGCCAGCAGCTTGGTGACTCTTCCCCAAGAGACCCAGTACTTC.